This T cell receptor (beta chain) was sequenced during a study of cytomegalovirus exposure and HLA in healthy donors. Findings and limits, study-wide: Later findings reportedly placed an Asian-associated ancestry cluster below the approximately 670-donor mean for N-insertions.

This CDR3 has 14 amino acids. After removal of 6 bases from V and 5 bases from J, the junction contained 7 bases not matched to a gene. Germline loops: CDR1 MNHNY, CDR2 SVGAGI (reference sequence). The PCR was carried out with 60 Vbeta primers and 13 Jbeta primers. Produced via immunoSEQ multiplex PCR; TCRdb's table is partial and in-frame only. The table shows 100,000 or so clones, with about 80% occurring only once. There were likely unrecorded immune exposures, though donors were nominally healthy when sampled. Worth noting for this clone: What it binds is not known.

The source material was PBMCs. The rearrangement uses TRBV6-6 and TRBJ2-5; 9 positions agree with TRBD2. The sequence came from a young man in good health and CMV-seronegative. CDR3 DNA: TGTGCCAGCAGGTCGAGCGGGGGGCGGGAGACCCAGTACTTC. It specifies CASRSSGGRETQYF.